This T cell receptor beta chain was sequenced during a study of control samples from healthy donors and cancer patients. The V and J ends lost 3 bases and 3 bases, in that order; junction bases with no gene match: 2. The CDR3 consists of 15 residues. Germline V gene lookup returns CDR1 SGHNT and CDR2 YYREEE (reference sequence). TCRdb's copy holds only in-frame clones and misses some; the assay was immunoSEQ multiplex PCR. Counted here are under 75,000 clones, 65% to 90% occurring once; the ten biggest clones make up 4.5% to 7%. This clone was picked up a small number of times. The V gene is TRBV5-4, the J gene TRBJ2-3; 12 positions agree with TRBD2. The sequencing input was blood. This sequence was found in a man between 40 and 49 years old in good health. The CDR3 DNA reads as TGTGCCAGCAGCTCCGGACTAGCGGGGACAGATACGCAGTATTTT. Its protein product is CASSSGLAGTDTQYF.